A selection of T cell receptor beta chains follows, all from one sample in a study of technical replicates of blood from a few donors. Only in-frame clones appear in the TCRdb table, and some are missing; sequencing was by immunoSEQ multiplex PCR. The sample has around 97,000 clones, approximately 94% seen once; the top ten hold about 0.3%. Sequenced sample: T cells isolated from PBMCs. The source of these receptors is a human donor in good health. Both conserved end residues are part of each CDR3.

V gene	J gene	CDR3 protein
TRBV6-5	TRBJ1-2	CASTRGGGDGYTF
TRBV5-1	TRBJ2-7	CASSLSLAGVSEQYF
TRBV6-4	TRBJ2-1	CASSREAGPYNEQFF
TRBV2	TRBJ2-7	CASEGIGTELYEQYF
TRBV2	TRBJ2-1	CASSEGGQGGYNEQFF
TRBV10-2	TRBJ1-2	CASSELQGAQGGYTF
TRBV6-5	TRBJ1-4	CASSYSGRKNEKLFF
TRBV10-3	TRBJ1-1	CAISGYRDTEAFF
TRBV27	TRBJ1-1	CASSLGLRGGTEAFF
TRBV6-5	TRBJ1-1	CASSPPQGRTEAFF
TRBV29-1	TRBJ2-3	CSVWTGDADTQYF
TRBV30	TRBJ2-1	CAWSGSSYNEQFF
TRBV27	TRBJ2-4	CASSSTGGGDIQYF
TRBV6-5	TRBJ1-2	CASSRTRGNYGYTF
TRBV11-2	TRBJ2-1	CASSLSLAGHNEQFF
TRBV27	TRBJ1-4	CASKVQAGANEKLFF
TRBV2	TRBJ1-1	CASPVQGAGYTEAFF
TRBV4-3	TRBJ2-2	CASSPGTGGTWELFF
TRBV7-9	TRBJ2-3	CASSRDGGETDTQYF
TRBV9	TRBJ2-7	CASSVDHPSGSSYEQYF
TRBV6-5	TRBJ2-7	CASSYAGQGAYEQYF
TRBV28	TRBJ2-1	CASSREREAYNEQFF
TRBV11-3	TRBJ2-7	CASSLNRGSSYEQYF
TRBV9	TRBJ2-7	CASSVGGGAYEQYF
TRBV10-1	TRBJ1-2	CASSETLDRSGGYTF
TRBV30	TRBJ1-1	CAWTVGTEAFF
TRBV4-3	TRBJ1-2	CASSQDSANYGYTF